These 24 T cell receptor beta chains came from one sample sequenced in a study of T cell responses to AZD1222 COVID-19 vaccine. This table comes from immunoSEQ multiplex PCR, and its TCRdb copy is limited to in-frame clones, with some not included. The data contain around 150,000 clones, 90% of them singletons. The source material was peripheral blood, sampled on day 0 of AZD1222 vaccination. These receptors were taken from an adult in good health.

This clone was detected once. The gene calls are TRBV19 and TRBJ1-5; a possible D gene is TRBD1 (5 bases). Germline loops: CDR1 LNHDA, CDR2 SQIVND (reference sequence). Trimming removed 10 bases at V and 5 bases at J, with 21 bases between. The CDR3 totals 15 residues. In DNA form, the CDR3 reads TGTGCCACCCCAGGAGAGCGGAGGGGCGATCAGCCCCAGCATTTT. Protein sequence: CATPGERRGDQPQHF.

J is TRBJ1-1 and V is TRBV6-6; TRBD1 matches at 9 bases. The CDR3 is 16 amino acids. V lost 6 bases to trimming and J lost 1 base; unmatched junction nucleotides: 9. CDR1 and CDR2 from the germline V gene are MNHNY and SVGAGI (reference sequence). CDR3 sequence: CASRPKDRGKNTEAFF. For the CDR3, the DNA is TGTGCCAGCAGACCCAAGGACAGGGGCAAGAACACTGAAGCTTTCTTT.

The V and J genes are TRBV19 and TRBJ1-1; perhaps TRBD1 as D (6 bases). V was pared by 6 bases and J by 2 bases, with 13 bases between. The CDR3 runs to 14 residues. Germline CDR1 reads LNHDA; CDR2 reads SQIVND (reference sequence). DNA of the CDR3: TGTGCCAGTAGAAAAGGGGGGTTAAACACTGAAGCTTTCTTT. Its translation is CASRKGGLNTEAFF.

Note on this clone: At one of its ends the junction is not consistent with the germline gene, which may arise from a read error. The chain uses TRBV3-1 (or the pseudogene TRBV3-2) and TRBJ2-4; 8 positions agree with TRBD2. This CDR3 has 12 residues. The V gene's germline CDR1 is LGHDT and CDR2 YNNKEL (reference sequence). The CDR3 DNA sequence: TGTGCCAGCAGCCAAGCAACGGGGGGGCCTTTTTTC. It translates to CASSQATGGPFF.

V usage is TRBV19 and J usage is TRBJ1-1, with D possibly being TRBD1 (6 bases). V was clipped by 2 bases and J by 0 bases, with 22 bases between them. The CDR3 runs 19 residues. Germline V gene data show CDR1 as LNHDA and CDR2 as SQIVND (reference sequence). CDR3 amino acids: CASSIFFGGLERMNTEAFF. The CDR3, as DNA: TGTGCCAGTAGTATATTTTTTGGGGGCTTGGAACGAATGAACACTGAAGCTTTCTTT.

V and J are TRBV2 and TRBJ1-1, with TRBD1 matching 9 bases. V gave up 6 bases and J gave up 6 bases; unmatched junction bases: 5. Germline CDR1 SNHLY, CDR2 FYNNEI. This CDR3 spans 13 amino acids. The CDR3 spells CASRWTGEAEAFF. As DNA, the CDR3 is TGTGCCAGCAGATGGACAGGGGAGGCTGAAGCTTTCTTT.

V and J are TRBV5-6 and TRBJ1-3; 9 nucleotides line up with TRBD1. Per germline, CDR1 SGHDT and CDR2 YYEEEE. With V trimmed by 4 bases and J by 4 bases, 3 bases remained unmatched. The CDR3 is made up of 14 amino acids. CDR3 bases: TGTGCCAGCAGCGGGACAGGGTTCGGAAACACCATATATTTT. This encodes CASSGTGFGNTIYF.

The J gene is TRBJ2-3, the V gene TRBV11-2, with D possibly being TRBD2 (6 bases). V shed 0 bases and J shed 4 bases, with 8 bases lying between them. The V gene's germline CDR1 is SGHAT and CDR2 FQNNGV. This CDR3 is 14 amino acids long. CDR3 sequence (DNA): TGTGCCAGCAGCTTAGATCGACTAGCAGATACGCAGTATTTT. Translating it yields CASSLDRLADTQYF.

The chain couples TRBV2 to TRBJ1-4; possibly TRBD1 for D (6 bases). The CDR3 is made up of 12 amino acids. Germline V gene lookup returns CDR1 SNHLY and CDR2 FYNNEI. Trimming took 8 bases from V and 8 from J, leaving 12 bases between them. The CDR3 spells CASGQGKEKLFF. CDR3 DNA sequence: TGTGCCAGCGGCCAGGGGAAGGAAAAACTGTTTTTT. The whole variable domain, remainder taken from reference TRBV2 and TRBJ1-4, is EPEVTQTPSHQVTQMGQEVILRCVPISNHLYFYWYRQILGQKVEFLVSFYNNEISEKSEIFDDQFSVERPDGSNFTLKIRSTKLEDSAMYFCASGQGKEKLFFGSGTQLSVL.

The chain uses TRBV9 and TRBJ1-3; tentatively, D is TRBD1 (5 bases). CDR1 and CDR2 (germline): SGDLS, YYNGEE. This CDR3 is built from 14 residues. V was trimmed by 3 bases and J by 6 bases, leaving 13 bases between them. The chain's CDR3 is CASSDGLGLNTIYF. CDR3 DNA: TGTGCCAGCAGCGACGGGCTGGGACTAAACACCATATATTTT.

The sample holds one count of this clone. The DNA of the CDR3 is TGTGCCAGCAGTTTAAGGGAAACCTACGAGCAGTACTTC. Encoded protein: CASSLRETYEQYF. The genes are TRBV12-3 or TRBV12-4 and TRBJ2-7; D remains ambiguous. V dropped 2 bases and J dropped 2 bases, with 7 bases sitting between them. There are 13 residues in the CDR3.

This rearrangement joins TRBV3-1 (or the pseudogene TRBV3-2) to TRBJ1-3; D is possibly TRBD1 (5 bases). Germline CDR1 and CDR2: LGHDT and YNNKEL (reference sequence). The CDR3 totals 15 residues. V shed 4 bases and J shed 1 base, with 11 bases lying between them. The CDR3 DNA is TGTGCCAGCAGCCCAACTAGGGGTTCTGGAAACACCATATATTTT. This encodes CASSPTRGSGNTIYF.

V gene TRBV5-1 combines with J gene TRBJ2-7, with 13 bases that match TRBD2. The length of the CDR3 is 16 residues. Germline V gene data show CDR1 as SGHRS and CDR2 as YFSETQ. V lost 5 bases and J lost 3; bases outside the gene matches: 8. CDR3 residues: CASSSGLAGSLYEQYF. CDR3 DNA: TGCGCCAGCAGTTCGGGACTAGCGGGGTCTCTCTACGAGCAGTACTTC.

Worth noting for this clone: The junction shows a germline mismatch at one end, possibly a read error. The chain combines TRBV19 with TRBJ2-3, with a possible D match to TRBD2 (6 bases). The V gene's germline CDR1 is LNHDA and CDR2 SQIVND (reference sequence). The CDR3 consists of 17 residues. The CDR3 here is CVSSSRPGRRSTDTQYF. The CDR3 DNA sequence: TGTGTCAGTAGTAGCCGCCCCGGGAGACGAAGCACAGATACGCAGTATTTT.

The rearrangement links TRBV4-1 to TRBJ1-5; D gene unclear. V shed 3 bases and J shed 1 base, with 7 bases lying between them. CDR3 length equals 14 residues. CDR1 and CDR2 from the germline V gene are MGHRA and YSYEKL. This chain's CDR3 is CASSHMQSNQPQHF. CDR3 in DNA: TGCGCCAGCAGCCATATGCAGAGCAATCAGCCCCAGCATTTT.

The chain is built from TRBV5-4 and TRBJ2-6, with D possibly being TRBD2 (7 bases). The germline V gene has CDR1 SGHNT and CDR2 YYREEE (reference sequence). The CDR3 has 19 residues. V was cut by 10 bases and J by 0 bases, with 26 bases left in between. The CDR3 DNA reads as TGTGCCGGAGTAAACAAAGGTGGGGGGGCGACCTCTGGGGCCAACGTCCTGACTTTC. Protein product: CAGVNKGGGATSGANVLTF.

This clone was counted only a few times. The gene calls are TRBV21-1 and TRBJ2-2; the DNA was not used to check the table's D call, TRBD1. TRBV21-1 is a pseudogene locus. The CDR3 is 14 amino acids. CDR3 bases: TGTGCCAGCAACGGAGGACAGGGATTCGGGGAGCTGTTTTTT. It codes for CASNGGQGFGELFF.

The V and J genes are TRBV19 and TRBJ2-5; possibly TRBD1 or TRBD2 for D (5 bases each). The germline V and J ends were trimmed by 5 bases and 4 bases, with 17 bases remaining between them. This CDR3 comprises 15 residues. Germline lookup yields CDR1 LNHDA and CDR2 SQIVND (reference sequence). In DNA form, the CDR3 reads TGTGCCAGTAGTCAGGGCGGGCTCCGAGGAGAGACCCAGTACTTC. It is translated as CASSQGGLRGETQYF. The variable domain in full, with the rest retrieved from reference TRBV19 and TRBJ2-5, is DGGITQSPKYLFRKEGQNVTLSCEQNLNHDAMYWYRQDPGQGLRLIYYSQIVNDFQKGDIAEGYSVSREKKESFPLTVTSAQKNPTAFYLCASSQGGLRGETQYFGPGTRLLVL.

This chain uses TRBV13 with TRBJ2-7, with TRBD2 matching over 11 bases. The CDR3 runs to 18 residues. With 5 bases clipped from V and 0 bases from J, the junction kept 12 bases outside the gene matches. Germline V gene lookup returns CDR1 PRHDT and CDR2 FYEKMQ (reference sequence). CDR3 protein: CASSPNTLTSGSSYEQYF. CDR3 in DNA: TGTGCCAGCAGCCCCAACACCTTAACTAGCGGGAGCTCCTACGAGCAGTACTTC.

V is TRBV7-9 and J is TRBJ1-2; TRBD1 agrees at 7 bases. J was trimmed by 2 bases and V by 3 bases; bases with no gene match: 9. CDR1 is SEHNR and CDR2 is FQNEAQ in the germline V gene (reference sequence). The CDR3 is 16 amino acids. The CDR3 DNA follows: TGTGCCAGCAGCTTGGGGGGACAGTATCGGAACTATGGCTACACCTTC. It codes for CASSLGGQYRNYGYTF.

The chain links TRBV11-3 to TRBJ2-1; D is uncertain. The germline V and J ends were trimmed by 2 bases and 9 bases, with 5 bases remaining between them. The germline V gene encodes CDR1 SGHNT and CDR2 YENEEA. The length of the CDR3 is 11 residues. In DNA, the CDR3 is TGTGCCAGCAGCTTATCCGTTGAGCAGTTCTTC. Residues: CASSLSVEQFF.

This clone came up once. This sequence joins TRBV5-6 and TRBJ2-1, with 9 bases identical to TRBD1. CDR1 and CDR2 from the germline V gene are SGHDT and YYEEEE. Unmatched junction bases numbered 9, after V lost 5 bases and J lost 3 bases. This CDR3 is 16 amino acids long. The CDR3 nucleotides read TGTGCCAGCAGTCTTACCCGGGACAGGGTCTACAATGAGCAGTTCTTC. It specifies CASSLTRDRVYNEQFF.

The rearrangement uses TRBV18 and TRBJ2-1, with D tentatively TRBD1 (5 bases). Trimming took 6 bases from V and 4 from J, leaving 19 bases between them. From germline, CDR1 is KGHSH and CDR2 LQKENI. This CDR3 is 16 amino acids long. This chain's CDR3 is CASSRPSSKGYNEQFF. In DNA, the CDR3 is TGTGCCAGCTCGCGACCTTCTAGTAAGGGGTACAATGAGCAGTTCTTC.

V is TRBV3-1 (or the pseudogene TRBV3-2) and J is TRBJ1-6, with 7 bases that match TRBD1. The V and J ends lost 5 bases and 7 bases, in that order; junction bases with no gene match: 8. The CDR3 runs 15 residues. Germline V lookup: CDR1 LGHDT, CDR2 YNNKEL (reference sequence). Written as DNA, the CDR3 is TGTGCCAGCAGCGAATACAGGGGTAAAAATTCACCCCTCCACTTT. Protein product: CASSEYRGKNSPLHF.